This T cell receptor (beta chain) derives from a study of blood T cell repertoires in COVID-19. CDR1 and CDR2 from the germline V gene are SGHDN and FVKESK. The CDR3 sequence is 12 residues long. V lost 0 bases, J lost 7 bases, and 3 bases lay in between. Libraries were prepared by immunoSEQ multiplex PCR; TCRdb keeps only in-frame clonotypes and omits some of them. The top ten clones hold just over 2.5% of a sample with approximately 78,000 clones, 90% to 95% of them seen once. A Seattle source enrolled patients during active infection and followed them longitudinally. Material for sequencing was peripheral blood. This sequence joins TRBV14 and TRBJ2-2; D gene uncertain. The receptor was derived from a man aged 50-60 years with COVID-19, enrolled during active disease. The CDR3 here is CASSQDVGELFF. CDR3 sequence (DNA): TGTGCCAGCAGCCAAGACGTCGGGGAGCTGTTTTTT.